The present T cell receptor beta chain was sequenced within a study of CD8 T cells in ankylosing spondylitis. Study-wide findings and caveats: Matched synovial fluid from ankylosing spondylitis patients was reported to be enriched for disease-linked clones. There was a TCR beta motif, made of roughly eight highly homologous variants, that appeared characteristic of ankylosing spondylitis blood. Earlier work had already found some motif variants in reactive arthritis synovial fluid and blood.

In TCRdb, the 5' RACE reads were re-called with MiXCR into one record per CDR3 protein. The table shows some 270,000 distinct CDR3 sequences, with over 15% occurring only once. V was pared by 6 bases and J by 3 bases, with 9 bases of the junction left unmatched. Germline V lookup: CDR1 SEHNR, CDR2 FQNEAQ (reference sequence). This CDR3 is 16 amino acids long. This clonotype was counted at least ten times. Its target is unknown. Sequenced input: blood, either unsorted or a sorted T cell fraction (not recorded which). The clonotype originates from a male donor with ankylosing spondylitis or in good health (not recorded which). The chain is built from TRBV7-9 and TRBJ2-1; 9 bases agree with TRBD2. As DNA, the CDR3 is TGTGCCAGCAGTCCTATCAGTAGCGGGAGCTACAATGAGCAGTTCTTC. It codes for CASSPISSGSYNEQFF.